Listed below are T cell receptor beta chains from one sample, sequenced in a study of T cell repertoires in cytomegalovirus infection. The antigens these receptors bind are not known. TCRdb reanalysed the reads using MiXCR and keeps one entry per CDR3 protein. The sample lists 370,000 or so distinct CDR3 sequences, around a third occurring once. This specimen consisted of cultured PBMCs, obtained from culture after CMV antigen stimulation. The source of these receptors is a human donor in good health (CMV status not recorded). Some clones in this sample may be carry-over from other donors' samples. Each CDR3 is given with its conserved first and last residue. Fields, in order: V gene, D gene, clone size, J gene, CDR3 DNA, CDR3 protein. A D gene is named only where the DNA matches it firmly. A row's size may be missing; if present it is once, few, many or a size class.

>TRBV7-2|.|few|TRBJ2-1
TGTGCCAGCAGAGCGGGTTCATACAATGAGCAGTTCTTC
CASRAGSYNEQFF
>TRBV11-2|.|few|TRBJ2-5
TGTGCCAGCAGCTTAGAAGGGCGCGCAGAGACCCAGTACTTC
CASSLEGRAETQYF
>TRBV7-6|.|few|TRBJ1-1
TGTGCCAGCAGCTTAGGGTGGCGTAACACTGAAGCTTTCTTT
CASSLGWRNTEAFF
>TRBV25-1|.|.|TRBJ2-7
TGTGCCAGTCAAGGACCAGTTCCGGACGAGCAGTACTTC
CASQGPVPDEQYF
>TRBV29-1|.|.|TRBJ2-3
TGCAGCGTTGGAGGGTGGAACACAGATACGCAGTATTTT
CSVGGWNTDTQYF
>TRBV12-3/TRBV12-4|.|.|TRBJ1-6
TGTGCCAGCAGTCCTCTATGGAATTCACCCCTCCACTTT
CASSPLWNSPLHF
>TRBV6-5|TRBD1|.|TRBJ2-1
TGTGCCAGCAGTTATCAGGGGGCGGTTGGCAATGAGCAGTTCTTC
CASSYQGAVGNEQFF
>TRBV20-1|TRBD1|.|TRBJ1-3
TGCAGTGCTAGCCGGGACAGCAACGAAAACACCATATATTTT
CSASRDSNENTIYF
>TRBV11-2|.|medium-sized|TRBJ2-2
TGTGCCAGCAGCTTAACTGACACCGGGGAGCTGTTTTTT
CASSLTDTGELFF
>TRBV4-1|.|.|TRBJ1-1
TGCGCCAGCAGCCAAGTCGGTGTAGAAGCTTTCTTT
CASSQVGVEAFF
>TRBV19|.|.|TRBJ1-3
TGTGCCAGTGGGGCCCTCCCCTCTGGAAACACCATATATTTT
CASGALPSGNTIYF
>TRBV7-2|.|many|TRBJ1-2
TGTGCCAGCAGCGTCCCAACCGGCGATGGCTACACCTTC
CASSVPTGDGYTF
>TRBV12-3/TRBV12-4|.|.|TRBJ2-1
TGTGCCAGCAGTTTATCATCAGCGGGCAATGAGCAGTTCTTC
CASSLSSAGNEQFF
>TRBV6-2/TRBV6-3|.|few|TRBJ2-5
TGTGCCAGCAGTTATCAGGGGAGAGGAGAGACCCAGTACTTC
CASSYQGRGETQYF
>TRBV5-4|.|.|TRBJ2-5
TGTGCCAGCAGCTTGGGGTTCGGGGTTCAAGAGACCCAGTACTTC
CASSLGFGVQETQYF
>TRBV6-1|.|many|TRBJ1-1
TGTGCCAGCAGTACCCCCAGGGGAGGGCCGAACACTGAAGCTTTCTTT
CASSTPRGGPNTEAFF
>TRBV10-3|.|few|TRBJ2-7
TGTGCCATCAGTGAGCTGGAGGGTGTCTCCGAGCAGTACTTC
CAISELEGVSEQYF
>TRBV6-2/TRBV6-3|TRBD1|few|TRBJ2-7
TGTGCCAGCAGTTACGGGACAGGGGGCTTCAACGAGCAGTACTTC
CASSYGTGGFNEQYF
>TRBV12-5|.|few|TRBJ2-1
TGTGCTAGTCTCGGAGGCAACTACAATGAGCAGTTCTTC
CASLGGNYNEQFF
>TRBV6-2/TRBV6-3|.|few|TRBJ2-1
TGTGCCAGCAGTTTTGAGGGAAACTCCTACAATGAGCAGTTCTTC
CASSFEGNSYNEQFF
>TRBV30|TRBD1|.|TRBJ1-2
TGTGCCTGGAGCCGCTCGCCGGGACAGGTCTATGGCTACACCTTC
CAWSRSPGQVYGYTF
>TRBV27|.|.|TRBJ2-3
TGTGCCAGCAGTTTAAGGCGGGCCCAATCTAGCACAGATACGCAGTATTTT
CASSLRRAQSSTDTQYF
>TRBV30|TRBD1|few|TRBJ1-6
TGTGCCTGGAGTCAACAGGGGAATTCACCCCTCCACTTT
CAWSQQGNSPLHF
>TRBV7-2|.|.|TRBJ2-1
TGTGCCAGCAGCTTAGTCAGCCAGGGTGCTGATGAGCAGTTCTTC
CASSLVSQGADEQFF
>TRBV27|.|.|TRBJ2-1
TGTGCCAGCAGTTTATCAGTGGGGGAGTCCTACAATGAGCAGTTCTTC
CASSLSVGESYNEQFF
>TRBV7-9|.|.|TRBJ2-1
TGTGCCAGCAGGCCTTCCTCCTCCGGGACCTACTACAATGAGCAGTTCTTC
CASRPSSSGTYYNEQFF